Below are 30 T cell receptor beta chains sequenced from a single sample in a study of cytomegalovirus exposure and HLA in healthy donors. PCR involved 60 Vbeta and 13 Jbeta primers. TCRdb keeps only in-frame clones here, not all; method: immunoSEQ multiplex PCR. Of about 110,000 clones in the sample, over 80% are singletons; the top ten hold around 0.24%. Source material: PBMCs. The receptors derive from a man aged 45 to 65 in good health and CMV-seronegative.

This clone was seen a single time. The CDR3 spells CASSGALGPGANVLTF. The CDR3 nucleotides read TGTGCCAGCAGTGGAGCTCTGGGGCCTGGGGCCAACGTCCTGACTTTC. This chain connects TRBV6-1 to TRBJ2-6, with D possibly TRBD1 on 5 matching bases. V lost 4 bases and J lost 2, with 12 bases in between. Germline lookup yields CDR1 MNHNS and CDR2 SASEGT. This CDR3 region has 16 residues.

The chain couples TRBV4-3 to TRBJ2-3; possibly TRBD1 for D (5 bases). V gave up 5 bases and J gave up 0 bases, with 9 bases separating them. Germline lookup yields CDR1 LGHNA and CDR2 YSLEER. CDR3 length equals 14 residues. The CDR3 coding sequence is TGCGCCAGCAGCGGGGCAGCTAGCACAGATACGCAGTATTTT. It yields the protein CASSGAASTDTQYF.

V is TRBV7-6 and J is TRBJ1-5; D unresolved. The CDR3 has 15 residues. V lost 2 bases, J lost 7 bases, and 15 bases lay in between. The V gene's germline CDR1 is SGHVS and CDR2 FNYEAQ. CDR3 sequence (DNA): TGTGCCAGCAGCTTAAGCGGAGGAGGGCAGCAGCCCCAGCATTTT. It encodes CASSLSGGGQQPQHF.

V and J are TRBV10-2 and TRBJ1-5; weak D call: TRBD1 (5 bases). The CDR3 is made up of 14 amino acids. Deletions cut 2 bases from V and 6 bases from J, with 11 bases between. CDR1 is WSHSY, CDR2 SAAADI, per germline. This CDR3 is CASSEGGAGQPQHF. For the CDR3, the DNA is TGCGCCAGCAGTGAGGGAGGGGCAGGTCAGCCCCAGCATTTT.

The chain has TRBV27 and TRBJ1-3; TRBD1 aligns across 7 bases. This CDR3 spans 18 amino acids. Germline V gene sequence: CDR1 MNHEY, CDR2 SMNVEV (reference sequence). V trimming: 8 bases; J trimming: 0 bases; junction bases outside the gene matches: 16. Written as DNA, the CDR3 is TGTGCCAGCCGGGGCGGGGACAGTTGGGATCGCTCTGGAAACACCATATATTTT. Encoded protein: CASRGGDSWDRSGNTIYF.

The chain recombines TRBV5-4 with TRBJ2-7; D perhaps matches TRBD2 (7 bases). Trimming left V 3 bases short and J 6 bases short, with 16 bases between. Germline assignment: CDR1 SGHNT and CDR2 YYREEE (reference sequence). The CDR3 spans 14 residues. The chain's CDR3 is CASSSRGHGSEQYF. For the CDR3, the DNA is TGTGCCAGCAGCTCGCGGGGGCATGGGTCCGAGCAGTACTTC. Supplemented by reference TRBV5-4 and TRBJ2-7, the full variable domain reads ETGVTQSPTHLIKTRGQQVTLRCSSQSGHNTVSWYQQALGQGPQFIFQYYREEENGRGNFPPRFSGLQFPNYSSELNVNALELDDSALYLCASSSRGHGSEQYFGPGTRLTVT.

The chain employs TRBV18 and TRBJ1-5; D is unclear. The CDR3 covers 14 residues. Trimming took off 0 bases at V and 6 bases at J, with 9 bases between the two ends. CDR1 KGHSH and CDR2 LQKENI come from the germline V gene. The CDR3 protein is CASSPPAGSQPQHF. The CDR3 coding sequence is TGTGCCAGCTCACCACCGGCGGGGAGTCAGCCCCAGCATTTT.

The rearrangement uses TRBV5-4 and TRBJ2-1; 13 nucleotides line up with TRBD2. This CDR3 is 14 amino acids long. Germline loops: CDR1 SGHNT, CDR2 YYREEE (reference sequence). The V gene end was trimmed by 4 bases and the J gene end by 10 bases; junction bases not matched to a gene: 5. The CDR3 DNA is TGTGCCAGCAGCCTCCGGACTAGCGGGAGCGAGCAGTTCTTC. Residues: CASSLRTSGSEQFF.

The J gene is TRBJ2-2, the V gene TRBV6-5, with 7 bases aligning to TRBD2. The CDR3 runs 15 residues. The germline gives CDR1 MNHEY, CDR2 SVGAGI. V shed 4 bases and J 5 bases; nucleotides not matched to a gene: 7. The CDR3 sequence: CASSSRTRGTGELFF. CDR3 nucleotides: TGTGCCAGCAGTTCACGGACTAGAGGGACCGGGGAGCTGTTTTTT.

V and J are TRBV19 and TRBJ1-4; the D gene is possibly TRBD1 (6 bases). CDR3 size: 13 residues. Germline V gives CDR1 LNHDA, CDR2 SQIVND (reference sequence). V dropped 5 bases and J dropped 7 bases, with 11 bases sitting between them. CDR3 bases: TGTGCCAGTAGTTGGGGGCGAGGTGAAAAACTGTTTTTT. This gives the protein CASSWGRGEKLFF. Based on the CDR3 plus reference TRBV19 and TRBJ1-4, the full variable domain is DGGITQSPKYLFRKEGQNVTLSCEQNLNHDAMYWYRQDPGQGLRLIYYSQIVNDFQKGDIAEGYSVSREKKESFPLTVTSAQKNPTAFYLCASSWGRGEKLFFGSGTQLSVL.

The J gene is TRBJ2-1, the V gene TRBV4-3, with TRBD2 matching over 8 bases. Germline CDR1 reads LGHNA; CDR2 reads YSLEER. V trimming: 5 bases; J trimming: 9 bases; junction bases outside the gene matches: 6. The CDR3 totals 13 residues. The CDR3 loop reads CASSKGLGSEQFF. The CDR3 coding sequence is TGCGCCAGCAGCAAGGGACTAGGTAGTGAGCAGTTCTTC.

This clone was counted a single time. This rearrangement joins TRBV14 to TRBJ2-5; D perhaps matches TRBD1 (6 bases). This CDR3 has 14 amino acids. In germline, CDR1 is SGHDN, CDR2 FVKESK. Trimming stripped 1 base from V and 5 bases from J, with 11 bases between. As DNA, the CDR3 is TGTGCCAGCAGCCAAGGGGGCCAGGGGGAGACCCAGTACTTC. Its protein is CASSQGGQGETQYF.

The chain has TRBV19 and TRBJ1-5; D is ambiguous. Germline V gives CDR1 LNHDA, CDR2 SQIVND (reference sequence). Deletions cut 3 bases from V and 1 base from J, with 4 bases between. The CDR3 has 13 amino acids. The CDR3 DNA sequence: TGTGCCAGTAGTATTTCGAGCAATCAGCCCCAGCATTTT. Protein: CASSISSNQPQHF. Together with reference TRBV19 and TRBJ1-5, the CDR3 gives the full variable domain: DGGITQSPKYLFRKEGQNVTLSCEQNLNHDAMYWYRQDPGQGLRLIYYSQIVNDFQKGDIAEGYSVSREKKESFPLTVTSAQKNPTAFYLCASSISSNQPQHFGDGTRLSIL.

The CDR3 loop is CASSLQEGEWGYTF. DNA for the CDR3: TGTGCCAGCAGCTTACAAGAGGGGGAGTGGGGCTACACCTTC. The chain has TRBV7-9 and TRBJ1-2; the D gene is possibly TRBD1 (6 bases). Trimming pared 2 bases from V and 8 bases from J, leaving 15 bases between. Germline values: CDR1 SEHNR, CDR2 FQNEAQ (reference sequence). The CDR3 totals 14 residues.

This chain joins TRBV7-2 and TRBJ2-1; maybe TRBD2 (6 bases). V was pared by 1 base and J by 4 bases, with 14 bases between. The CDR3 runs 16 residues. The germline gives CDR1 SGHTA, CDR2 FQGNSA. CDR3 loop: CASSLDGGGMYNEQFF. DNA for the CDR3: TGTGCCAGCAGCTTAGACGGTGGCGGGATGTACAATGAGCAGTTCTTC. Full variable domain (missing parts from reference TRBV7-2 and TRBJ2-1): GAGVSQSPSNKVTEKGKDVELRCDPISGHTALYWYRQSLGQGLEFLIYFQGNSAPDKSGLPSDRFSAERTGGSVSTLTIQRTQQEDSAVYLCASSLDGGGMYNEQFFGPGTRLTVL.

This clone has a handful of counts. The chain is built from TRBV27 and TRBJ1-2; no firm D call. Per germline, CDR1 MNHEY and CDR2 SMNVEV (reference sequence). Between the trimmed V and J ends, which lost 3 bases and 2 bases, there was a span of 10 bases. CDR3 length: 14 amino acids. CDR3 residues: CASSFSGVNYGYTF. In nucleotides, the CDR3 is TGTGCCAGCAGTTTCTCCGGGGTAAACTATGGCTACACCTTC.

The rearrangement links TRBV5-4 to TRBJ2-7; the D gene is possibly TRBD2 (5 bases). The V and J ends lost 3 bases and 1 base respectively, with 11 bases between them. In germline, CDR1 is SGHNT, CDR2 YYREEE (reference sequence). The CDR3 consists of 14 residues. The CDR3 loop is CASSSDLASYEQYF. The CDR3 nucleotides are TGTGCCAGCAGCTCGGACTTGGCGTCCTACGAGCAGTACTTC.

The CDR3 protein is CASSQEVVGGYTF. DNA of the CDR3: TGTGCCAGCAGCCAGGAAGTAGTTGGAGGCTACACCTTC. The chain joins TRBV6-6 to TRBJ1-2; D is unclear. Germline V gives CDR1 MNHNY, CDR2 SVGAGI (reference sequence). V was cut by 6 bases and J by 8 bases, with 16 bases left in between. This CDR3 region has 13 residues.

The chain joins TRBV29-1 to TRBJ1-5, with 7 bases matching TRBD1. CDR1 and CDR2 from the germline V gene are SQVTM and ANQGSEA. J gave up 12 bases and V 7 bases, and 12 bases lay outside the gene matches. The CDR3 runs 12 residues. The CDR3 region has the DNA TGCAGCGCGCTGCTAAGAGGACAGGACCAGCATTTT. The encoded protein is CSALLRGQDQHF.

The chain combines TRBV11-3 with TRBJ2-1, with TRBD2 as a possible D gene (6 bases). The CDR3 is 15 amino acids. CDR1 is SGHNT and CDR2 is YENEEA in the germline V gene. The V and J ends lost 1 base and 2 bases respectively, with 9 bases between them. Written as DNA, the CDR3 is TGTGCCAGCAGCTTAGGAGCGGGCCCCTACAATGAGCAGTTCTTC. Translation gives CASSLGAGPYNEQFF.

The DNA for the CDR3 is TGTGCCAGTAGTAGAATAACAGGGGGTCAGCCCCAGCATTTT. Translating it yields CASSRITGGQPQHF. The chain uses TRBV19 and TRBJ1-5; 8 bases line up with TRBD1. CDR3 length: 14 residues. The germline V gene encodes CDR1 LNHDA and CDR2 SQIVND (reference sequence). V gave up 4 bases and J gave up 6 bases; unmatched junction bases: 5.

This chain's CDR3 is CASSPGQGIGNTIYF. The CDR3 DNA follows: TGTGCCAGCAGCCCGGGACAGGGGATCGGAAACACCATATATTTT. This chain uses TRBV7-9 with TRBJ1-3, with 10 bases fitting TRBD1. In germline, CDR1 is SEHNR, CDR2 FQNEAQ (reference sequence). The junction had 5 bases not matched to a gene; V was cut back by 5 bases and J by 4 bases. The CDR3 runs 15 residues.

The V and J genes are TRBV7-2 and TRBJ2-3; 9 positions match TRBD2. This CDR3 has 18 amino acids. Germline V gene lookup returns CDR1 SGHTA and CDR2 FQGNSA. V shed 6 bases and J 0 bases; nucleotides not matched to a gene: 13. The CDR3 reads CASRGFGRGGSSTDTQYF. For the CDR3, the DNA is TGTGCCAGCAGGGGGTTTGGGCGGGGGGGTTCTAGCACAGATACGCAGTATTTT.

This clone was seen just once. The J gene is TRBJ1-4, the V gene TRBV4-3; D unclear. Germline lookup yields CDR1 LGHNA and CDR2 YSLEER. V lost 2 bases, J lost 2 bases, and 18 bases lay in between. The length of the CDR3 is 18 residues. The CDR3 spells CASSQTQSSGATNEKLFF. CDR3 DNA sequence: TGCGCCAGCAGCCAAACCCAAAGCTCAGGTGCGACTAATGAAAAACTGTTTTTT.

The CDR3 protein is CASSRLPESGGTGELFF. CDR3 in DNA: TGTGCCAGCAGCCGCCTCCCTGAGAGCGGGGGAACCGGGGAGCTGTTTTTT. V gene TRBV13 combines with J gene TRBJ2-2; 8 nucleotides line up with TRBD2. V was pared by 5 bases and J by 5 bases, with 13 bases of the junction left unmatched. Germline lookup yields CDR1 PRHDT and CDR2 FYEKMQ (reference sequence). The CDR3 has 17 residues.

This clone was found a few times. The chain couples TRBV4-3 to TRBJ1-1; D possibly corresponds to TRBD1 (6 bases). This CDR3 has 15 residues. Germline CDR1 is LGHNA and CDR2 is YSLEER. Deletions cut 3 bases from V and 5 bases from J, with 16 bases between. The CDR3 coding sequence is TGCGCCAGCAGCCAGCCCTCGGGGGGGCGAACTGAAGCTTTCTTT. Translated, it gives CASSQPSGGRTEAFF.

This clone is a singleton in its sample. This chain joins TRBV18 and TRBJ2-7; D ambiguous. CDR3 length equals 13 residues. Trimming took 3 bases from V and 2 from J, leaving 8 bases between them. CDR1 is KGHSH, CDR2 LQKENI, per germline. The DNA of the CDR3 is TGTGCCAGCTCACCCTCCCCGGCCTACGAGCAGTACTTC. This gives the protein CASSPSPAYEQYF. The complete variable domain, with remaining parts taken from reference TRBV18 and TRBJ2-7, reads NAGVMQNPRHLVRRRGQEARLRCSPMKGHSHVYWYRQLPEEGLKFMVYLQKENIIDESGMPKERFSAEFPKEGPSILRIQQVVRGDSAAYFCASSPSPAYEQYFGPGTRLTVT.

This rearrangement joins TRBV7-2 to TRBJ2-2; D is ambiguous. The germline gives CDR1 SGHTA, CDR2 FQGNSA. V shed 4 bases and J shed 6 bases, with 6 bases lying between them. This CDR3 spans 12 amino acids. Written as DNA, the CDR3 is TGTGCCAGCAGCTCCGTTGCCGGGGAGCTGTTTTTT. It yields the protein CASSSVAGELFF.

J is TRBJ2-3 and V is TRBV7-3, with 12 bases that match TRBD2. CDR1 is SGHTA and CDR2 is FQGTGA in the germline V gene. Unmatched junction bases numbered 14, after V lost 0 bases and J lost 1 base. CDR3 length equals 21 residues. The CDR3 protein is CASSLTPTSGGLQRGTDTQYF. As DNA, the CDR3 is TGTGCCAGCAGCTTAACCCCGACTAGCGGGGGCCTACAGAGGGGCACAGATACGCAGTATTTT.

The chain is built from TRBV19 and TRBJ2-1, with TRBD2 as a possible D gene (5 bases). Germline assignment: CDR1 LNHDA and CDR2 SQIVND (reference sequence). V lost 3 bases and J 0 bases, leaving 12 bases between the germline ends. CDR3 length: 16 amino acids. The CDR3 coding sequence is TGTGCCAGTAGTATGATAGCGATAAGCTCCTACAATGAGCAGTTCTTC. Translated, it gives CASSMIAISSYNEQFF.